The rows below give T cell receptor beta chains drawn from one sample of a study of blood T cell repertoires in COVID-19. Produced via immunoSEQ multiplex PCR; TCRdb's table is partial and in-frame only. There are some 200,000 clones in the sample; roughly 90% occur only once, and about 4.8% lies in the top ten. Sequencing input: peripheral blood. The receptors were sampled from a woman aged 40 to 55 with acute or convalescent COVID-19. CDR3s include the opening cysteine and the closing phenylalanine or tryptophan. A D gene is named only where the DNA matches it firmly.

len	v_gene	d_gene	CDR3aa
17	TRBV19	TRBD1	CASSKTGTFSGANVLTF
14	TRBV18	.	CASSLGTGQETQYF
13	TRBV29-1	.	CSVVGASGNTIYF
16	TRBV4-1	.	CASSQTFLRGNTEAFF
14	TRBV6-5	.	CASSSPRTNYGYTF
14	TRBV5-6	.	CASSFAGVGVGYTF
17	TRBV7-2	TRBD1	CASSFGPPRDSPRGYTF
12	TRBV5-1	.	CASSPPGTEAFF
13	TRBV11-2	TRBD1	CASTGQGNYGYTF
15	TRBV18	TRBD1	CASSPTGSPGNTIYF
16	TRBV5-8	TRBD1	CASSWGQGWLNQPQHF
14	TRBV6-5	.	CASTYGVDGNTIYF
14	TRBV2	TRBD1	CASSEQGAGNTIYF
13	TRBV29-1	.	CSVDGGRLDGYTF
16	TRBV4-1	TRBD1	CASSQPRQGGNQPQHF
12	TRBV3-1/TRBV3-2	.	CASSQNFGEQFF
14	TRBV5-1	TRBD1	CASSLGTGDEKLFF
15	TRBV24-1	TRBD1	CATSEPTGDLYGYTF
15	TRBV6-4	TRBD2	CASSVEAGGTDTQYF
17	TRBV6-2/TRBV6-3	TRBD1	CASSYSGTGRYQDTQYF
15	TRBV5-4	.	CASKVSGATNEKLFF
13	TRBV2	.	CASRVDSPGGYTF
14	TRBV10-1	TRBD1	CASRPGTGDGEAFF